The 19 T cell receptor beta chains reported below all come from one sample, sequenced in a study of T-cell reconstitution after alpha-beta-depleted transplantation in children. Unique molecular identifiers were incorporated into the prepared TCRbeta library. TCRdb re-analysed the PCR reads in MiXCR, keeping a single row per CDR3 protein. Here the sample spans 330,000 or so distinct CDR3 sequences, 7.5% to 9% being singletons. The study's findings and limits: T-cell numbers and diversity, one year after transplant, stemmed largely from T cells that were newly produced.

These receptors are not linked to any known antigen. The specimen was peripheral blood, collected 360 days after TCRalphabeta/CD19-depleted stem cell transplant. The receptors stem from a female patient under 10 years old who had a stem cell transplant for Fanconi anemia, so the T cells may come from the graft donor.

The V and J genes are TRBV9 and TRBJ2-7, with D perhaps given as TRBD1 or TRBD2 (6 bases each). Germline V gene sequence: CDR1 SGDLS, CDR2 YYNGEE. V was shortened by 2 bases and J by 6 bases, with 18 bases between the two germline ends. CDR3 length: 15 amino acids. In nucleotides, the CDR3 is TGTGCCAGCAGCGTCGATGGGGGGCCGGAGGGCGAGCAGTACTTC. It is translated as CASSVDGGPEGEQYF. Supplemented by reference TRBV9 and TRBJ2-7, the full variable domain reads DSGVTQTPKHLITATGQRVTLRCSPRSGDLSVYWYQQSLDQGLQFLIQYYNGEERAKGNILERFSAQQFPDLHSELNLSSLELGDSALYFCASSVDGGPEGEQYFGPGTRLTVT.

This clonotype was seen only a few times. The chain joins TRBV6-6 to TRBJ2-3; D not certain. The CDR3 is 12 residues long. Germline CDR1 reads MNHNY; CDR2 reads SVGAGI (reference sequence). Deletions cut 0 bases from V and 6 bases from J, with 4 bases between. For the CDR3, the DNA is TGTGCCAGCAGTTACTCGTCGGATACGCAGTATTTT. Translated: CASSYSSDTQYF.

This clonotype was found a few times. The chain recombines TRBV5-1 with TRBJ1-3; D not resolved. Germline CDR1 is SGHRS and CDR2 is YFSETQ. This CDR3 region has 15 residues. Trimming cost V 0 bases and J 0 bases, with 7 bases left between them. The CDR3 nucleotides are TGCGCCAGCAGCTTGGACCGGGACTCTGGAAACACCATATATTTT. Its protein is CASSLDRDSGNTIYF.

This clonotype was observed at least ten times. The chain links TRBV20-1 to TRBJ2-1, with 7 nucleotides matching TRBD2. V lost 3 bases, J lost 8 bases, and 7 bases stayed unmatched. CDR1 is DFQATT and CDR2 is SNEGSKA in the germline V gene (reference sequence). The CDR3 covers 13 residues. The CDR3 coding sequence is TGCAGTGCTAGGTGGACTAGAAGGGATGAGCAGTTCTTC. Translating it yields CSARWTRRDEQFF.

This clonotype was recorded at least ten times. The chain carries TRBV21-1 and TRBJ2-7; TRBD1 is the table's D call and was not checked against the DNA. TRBV21-1 is designated a pseudogene. The CDR3 runs to 15 residues. The CDR3 loop reads CASSKVGTGVRGEYV. In DNA, the CDR3 is TGTGCCAGCAGCAAAGTAGGAACAGGGGTGCGGGGAGAGTACGTC.

This clonotype was detected only a few times. This chain links TRBV19 with TRBJ1-1; D uncertain. Germline CDR1 is LNHDA and CDR2 is SQIVND (reference sequence). The CDR3 contains 14 residues. Trimming shortened V by 4 bases and J by 1 base, and 10 bases separated the two germline ends. The CDR3 DNA reads as TGTGCCAGTAGTAATCAGTACGGGAACACTGAAGCTTTCTTT. Residues: CASSNQYGNTEAFF.

This clonotype showed up many times. The chain couples TRBV12-3 or TRBV12-4 to TRBJ1-1; D remains ambiguous. The V end lost 6 bases, the J end lost 0 bases, and 17 bases lay between the germline ends. This CDR3 region has 16 residues. The CDR3: CASSRKGQVMNTEAFF. The DNA of the CDR3 is TGTGCCAGCAGCCGAAAGGGCCAGGTTATGAACACTGAAGCTTTCTTT.

This clonotype was detected many times. This chain joins TRBV2 and TRBJ2-5; D gene unclear. The CDR3 sequence is 15 residues long. The V and J ends lost 4 bases and 7 bases respectively, with 19 bases between them. Germline loops: CDR1 SNHLY, CDR2 FYNNEI. In nucleotides, the CDR3 is TGTGCCAGCAGTGTAGTGAGCACCGGAGCTCGGACCCAGTACTTC. This sequence encodes CASSVVSTGARTQYF.

This clonotype was seen many times. J is TRBJ2-5 and V is TRBV11-1; weak D call: TRBD2 (5 bases). This CDR3 spans 13 amino acids. V lost 7 bases to trimming and J lost 1 base, with 10 bases between them. CDR1 SGHAT and CDR2 FQDESV come from the germline V gene (reference sequence). CDR3 in amino acids: CASTRDLQETQYF. Written as DNA, the CDR3 is TGTGCCAGCACTCGGGATCTCCAAGAGACCCAGTACTTC.

The sample holds many counts of this clonotype. V and J are TRBV20-1 and TRBJ1-2, with D uncertain. Germline values: CDR1 DFQATT, CDR2 SNEGSKA (reference sequence). The length of the CDR3 is 12 residues. Deletions cut 4 bases from V and 0 bases from J, with 6 bases between. CDR3 bases: TGCAGTGCTACCCGACCTAACTATGGCTACACCTTC. As protein: CSATRPNYGYTF.

The rearrangement uses TRBV7-3 and TRBJ2-1; 8 nucleotides align to TRBD2. The length of the CDR3 is 14 residues. Looked up from germline, CDR1 is SGHTA and CDR2 is FQGTGA. With 3 bases clipped from V and 6 bases from J, the junction kept 4 bases outside the gene matches. The CDR3 loop reads CASSFAGRANEQFF. The CDR3 nucleotides read TGTGCCAGCAGCTTCGCCGGGAGGGCCAATGAGCAGTTCTTC. Based on the CDR3 plus reference TRBV7-3 and TRBJ2-1, the full variable domain is GAGVSQTPSNKVTEKGKYVELRCDPISGHTALYWYRQSLGQGPEFLIYFQGTGAADDSGLPNDRFFAVRPEGSVSTLKIQRTERGDSAVYLCASSFAGRANEQFFGPGTRLTVL.

The rearrangement joins TRBV9 to TRBJ2-7, with 8 bases fitting TRBD1. The CDR3 has 17 amino acids. CDR1 is SGDLS, CDR2 YYNGEE, per germline. Trimming took 3 bases from V and 2 from J; bases not matched to a gene: 13. CDR3 in DNA: TGTGCCAGCAGCGAACAAGAGACAGGGGCTCAAACCTACGAGCAGTACTTC. It encodes CASSEQETGAQTYEQYF.

There are many counts of this clonotype. The chain recombines TRBV11-2 with TRBJ2-1, with D unclear. V shed 6 bases and J shed 8 bases, with 8 bases lying between them. The germline CDR1 and CDR2 sequences are SGHAT and FQNNGV. The CDR3 has 11 residues. The CDR3 DNA sequence: TGTGCCAGCAGTTACGAGGATGAGCAGTTCTTC. Amino acids: CASSYEDEQFF.

This chain joins TRBV5-1 and TRBJ2-2; 10 bases agree with TRBD2. The CDR3 has 16 amino acids. Germline CDR1 and CDR2: SGHRS and YFSETQ. V was clipped by 2 bases and J by 1 base; unmatched bases: 2. The CDR3 DNA reads as TGCGCCAGCAGCTTAACTAGCGGGGTGAACACCGGGGAGCTGTTTTTT. The encoded protein is CASSLTSGVNTGELFF.

The sample holds many counts of this clonotype. The CDR3: CASTGTGASGQETQYF. In nucleotides, the CDR3 is TGTGCCAGCACCGGGACGGGGGCTAGCGGCCAAGAGACCCAGTACTTC. This chain connects TRBV6-1 to TRBJ2-5, with D possibly TRBD2 on 7 matching bases. V dropped 7 bases and J dropped 1 base, with 19 bases sitting between them. The CDR3 loop spans 16 amino acids. The V gene's germline CDR1 is MNHNS and CDR2 SASEGT.

This clonotype was recorded many times. The J gene is TRBJ2-7, the V gene TRBV28; D is unclear. The CDR3 is made up of 12 amino acids. From germline, CDR1 is MDHEN and CDR2 SYDVKM. The V gene lost 3 bases and the J gene lost 6 bases, with 9 bases spanning the gap. The CDR3, as DNA: TGTGCCAGCAGTTTCGGTGCTAGCGAGCAGTACTTC. Residues: CASSFGASEQYF.

In its sample, this clonotype was seen many times. The chain joins TRBV6-2 or TRBV6-3 to TRBJ2-3; D unresolved. There are 15 residues in the CDR3. CDR1 is MNHEY, CDR2 SVGEGT, per germline. Trimming left V 5 bases short and J 4 bases short, with 16 bases between. CDR3 nucleotides: TGTGCCAGCAGTCCTTGGACCTCGGACGCAGATACGCAGTATTTT. Encoded protein: CASSPWTSDADTQYF.

V and J are TRBV15 and TRBJ2-1; a weak D match, TRBD2 (6 bases). V lost 1 base, J lost 0 bases, and 10 bases lay in between. This CDR3 contains 16 residues. Germline lookup yields CDR1 LNHNV and CDR2 YYDKDF (reference sequence). The CDR3 bases are TGTGCCACCAGCAGAGGAGGCGGGGTCTCCTACAATGAGCAGTTCTTC. Protein product: CATSRGGGVSYNEQFF.

This clonotype was detected a few times. CDR3 protein: CASSLRTGGKALNTEAFF. CDR3 nucleotide sequence: TGTGCCAGCAGCTTACGGACAGGGGGTAAGGCTCTGAACACTGAAGCTTTCTTT. V gene TRBV11-1 combines with J gene TRBJ1-1; 10 bases line up with TRBD1. Germline V gives CDR1 SGHAT, CDR2 FQDESV (reference sequence). The CDR3 loop spans 18 amino acids. The V gene end was trimmed by 2 bases and the J gene end by 0 bases; junction bases not matched to a gene: 9. Using reference TRBV11-1 and TRBJ1-1 for the parts outside the CDR3, the full variable domain is EAEVAQSPRYKITEKSQAVAFWCDPISGHATLYWYRQILGQGPELLVQFQDESVVDDSQLPKDRFSAERLKGVDSTLKIQPAELGDSAMYLCASSLRTGGKALNTEAFFGQGTRLTVV.